This is a list of T cell receptor beta chains from one sample in a study of T cell responses to AZD1222 COVID-19 vaccine. Profiled with immunoSEQ multiplex PCR; TCRdb holds only in-frame clones, not every one. This sample has some 120,000 clones; approximately 90% occur once, and the top ten carry 1.4% to 1.5%. Here the sequenced sample was peripheral blood, taken on day 0 of AZD1222 vaccination. The receptors were gathered from an adult in good health. The CDR3 runs from the conserved cysteine through the conserved F or W. The order of the fields is D gene, J gene, clone size, V gene, CDR3 protein, CDR3 DNA. D genes are given only for firm matches. The size field is filled for only some rows; it gives once, few, many or a size class.

>-|TRBJ1-4|-|TRBV19
CASSILNEKLFF
TGTGCCAGTAGTATCCTTAATGAAAAACTGTTTTTT
>-|TRBJ1-5|-|TRBV5-1
CASSLDGGQVEPQHF
TGCGCCAGCAGCTTGGATGGAGGGCAGGTAGAGCCCCAGCATTTT
>TRBD1|TRBJ1-1|-|TRBV4-1
CASSHHRGGEGTEAFF
TGCGCCAGCAGCCATCACAGGGGTGGGGAAGGAACTGAAGCTTTCTTT
>-|TRBJ2-5|-|TRBV9
CASSSRAGKETQYF
TGTGCCAGCAGCTCACGGGCAGGGAAAGAGACCCAGTACTTC
>TRBD1|TRBJ2-7|-|TRBV2
CASSPTGEGEQYF
TGTGCCAGCAGCCCGACAGGGGAAGGTGAGCAGTACTTC
>-|TRBJ2-3|-|TRBV28
CASSPNLRADTQYF
TGTGCCAGCAGTCCGAATCTGAGAGCAGATACGCAGTATTTT
>-|TRBJ2-7|-|TRBV28
CASSLGGPRSTEQYF
TGTGCCAGCAGTTTAGGGGGCCCCCGGAGTACCGAGCAGTACTTC
>-|TRBJ1-5|-|TRBV2
CASGAIGDQPQHF
TGTGCCAGCGGGGCCATTGGGGATCAGCCCCAGCATTTT
>-|TRBJ2-5|-|TRBV12-3/TRBV12-4
CASRDGGQETQYF
TGTGCCAGCAGAGACGGGGGCCAAGAGACCCAGTACTTC
>TRBD1|TRBJ1-4|-|TRBV3-1/TRBV3-2
CASSPYSDRSGKLFF
TGTGCCAGCAGCCCCTACTCGGACAGGTCGGGAAAACTGTTTTTT
>-|TRBJ1-2|-|TRBV10-3
CAISSGVSGYTF
TGTGCCATCAGTTCAGGGGTTAGTGGCTACACCTTC
>TRBD1|TRBJ1-1|-|TRBV5-4
CASSLPGGRGVWTEAFF
TGTGCCAGCAGCCTACCTGGTGGCAGGGGGGTTTGGACTGAAGCTTTCTTT
>-|TRBJ2-5|-|TRBV10-2
CATSTLDHQETQYF
TGCGCCACCAGCACTTTGGACCACCAAGAGACCCAGTACTTC
>-|TRBJ1-1|-|TRBV29-1
CSVEEMLEEAFF
TGCAGCGTTGAAGAGATGCTGGAGGAAGCTTTCTTT
>-|TRBJ1-5|once|TRBV15
CATSTTGFEPQHF
TGTGCCACCAGCACTACGGGGTTCGAGCCCCAGCATTTT
>TRBD1|TRBJ1-2|-|TRBV30
CAWSFFGQAAGYGYTF
TGTGCCTGGAGTTTCTTCGGACAGGCTGCTGGCTATGGCTACACCTTC
>TRBD2|TRBJ2-2|-|TRBV28
CASSQPGLAVNTGELFF
TGTGCCAGCAGTCAGCCGGGACTAGCGGTGAACACCGGGGAGCTGTTTTTT
>-|TRBJ2-1|-|TRBV24-1
CATSDFTGNYEQFF
TGTGCCACCAGTGATTTCACCGGGAACTATGAGCAGTTCTTC
>-|TRBJ1-4|-|TRBV3-1/TRBV3-2
CASSQSGGVNEKLFF
TGTGCCAGCAGCCAATCGGGGGGCGTAAATGAAAAACTGTTTTTT
>-|TRBJ2-1|-|TRBV18
CASSLTTGYNEQFF
TGTGCCAGCTCGCTCACTACAGGATACAATGAGCAGTTCTTC
>-|TRBJ1-1|-|TRBV7-2
CASTLWGATEAFF
TGTGCCAGCACCCTTTGGGGAGCCACTGAAGCTTTCTTT
>-|TRBJ2-5|-|TRBV18
CASSPQETQYF
TGTGCCAGCTCACCACAAGAGACCCAGTACTTC
>TRBD1|TRBJ2-7|-|TRBV7-8
CASSSDRGGSYEQYF
TGTGCCAGCAGCTCTGACAGGGGTGGGTCCTACGAGCAGTACTTC
>-|TRBJ2-5|-|TRBV10-3
CAISDKSPLPQETQYF
TGTGCCATCAGTGACAAGTCGCCTCTCCCCCAAGAGACCCAGTACTTC
>-|TRBJ2-7|-|TRBV25-1
CASSLVANEQYF
TGTGCCAGCAGTCTGGTAGCGAACGAGCAGTACTTC
>TRBD2|TRBJ2-3|-|TRBV13
CASSLLLLAGGKSHGDTQYF
TGTGCCAGCAGCTTACTCCTCTTAGCGGGGGGGAAATCCCATGGAGATACGCAGTATTTT
>-|TRBJ2-3|-|TRBV28
CASSINTDTQYF
TGTGCCAGCAGTATCAACACAGATACGCAGTATTTT
>-|TRBJ2-7|-|TRBV30
CAWSVVAYEQYF
TGTGCCTGGAGTGTAGTAGCGTACGAGCAGTACTTC
>-|TRBJ1-6|-|TRBV5-4
CASSSLGVLYNSPLHF
TGTGCCAGCAGTTCTCTCGGGGTCCTCTATAATTCACCCCTCCACTTT
>TRBD2|TRBJ2-1|-|TRBV4-3
CASSQYLAGRRNEQFF
TGCGCCAGCAGCCAGTATCTAGCGGGGCGACGGAATGAGCAGTTCTTC
>-|TRBJ1-4|-|TRBV20-1
CSASGFPTALNEKLFF
TGCAGTGCTAGTGGGTTCCCGACAGCCTTAAATGAAAAACTGTTTTTT
>-|TRBJ1-5|-|TRBV7-6
CASSRQFIHGEPQHF
TGTGCCAGCAGCCGACAGTTCATACACGGGGAGCCCCAGCATTTT
>-|TRBJ1-1|-|TRBV12-3/TRBV12-4
CASSRVTGEAFF
TGTGCCAGCAGTCGGGTAACAGGGGAAGCTTTCTTT
>-|TRBJ1-1|-|TRBV5-1
CASRGGNDINTEAFF
TGCGCCAGCAGGGGAGGGAACGACATAAACACTGAAGCTTTCTTT
>TRBD2|TRBJ2-5|-|TRBV6-5
CASSYSHTGGQETQYF
TGTGCCAGCAGTTACTCGCACACGGGGGGGCAAGAGACCCAGTACTTC
>TRBD1|TRBJ2-7|-|TRBV29-1
CSATEYRGPSSYEQYF
TGCAGCGCGACAGAATACAGGGGGCCTTCGTCCTACGAGCAGTACTTC
>-|TRBJ1-3|-|TRBV9
CASSARDVSGNTIYF
TGTGCCAGCAGCGCCCGGGACGTCTCTGGAAACACCATATATTTT
>TRBD2|TRBJ2-7|-|TRBV3-1/TRBV3-2
CASSPIAGGGSEQYF
TGTGCCAGCAGCCCTATAGCGGGGGGGGGCTCCGAGCAGTACTTC
>-|TRBJ2-2|-|TRBV7-2
CASSRLGLVSNTGELFF
TGTGCCAGCAGCCGCCTGGGTTTGGTATCGAACACCGGGGAGCTGTTTTTT
>-|TRBJ2-3|once|TRBV7-9
CASRGAGGTDTQYF
TGTGCCAGCAGAGGAGCCGGGGGCACAGATACGCAGTATTTT
>-|TRBJ2-7|-|TRBV27
CASSQQGYEQYF
TGTGCCAGCAGCCAACAGGGCTACGAGCAGTACTTC
>-|TRBJ1-1|-|TRBV11-2
CASSPGRQAFF
TGTGCCAGCAGCCCGGGGAGGCAAGCTTTCTTT
>-|TRBJ2-7|-|TRBV30
CAWTRWDQAGSYEQYF
TGTGCCTGGACCCGCTGGGACCAAGCAGGCTCCTACGAGCAGTACTTC
>-|TRBJ2-3|once|TRBV30
CAWSWDGGFTDTQYF
TGTGCCTGGAGTTGGGACGGGGGCTTCACAGATACGCAGTATTTT
>-|TRBJ1-4|-|TRBV6-5
CASSYSGRVGEKLFF
TGTGCCAGCAGTTACTCTGGCAGGGTCGGTGAAAAACTGTTTTTT
>-|TRBJ2-1|-|TRBV5-4
CASSVDNEQFF
TGTGCCAGCAGCGTCGACAATGAGCAGTTCTTC
>-|TRBJ1-1|-|TRBV5-1
CASSLGRVQAITEAFF
TGCGCCAGCAGCTTGGGCAGGGTACAGGCGATCACTGAAGCTTTCTTT
>TRBD1|TRBJ2-7|-|TRBV28
CASWGTGLGEQYF
TGTGCCAGCTGGGGGACAGGGTTAGGCGAGCAGTACTTC
>-|TRBJ2-7|-|TRBV12-3/TRBV12-4
CASSYGNEQYF
TGTGCCAGCAGTTACGGGAACGAGCAGTACTTC
>-|TRBJ1-3|-|TRBV7-3
CASSLRSGNTIYF
TGTGCCAGCAGCTTACGGTCTGGAAACACCATATATTTT